The 4 T cell receptor beta chains below come from one sample, sequenced in a study of identical twins. TCRdb itself ran the 5' RACE reads through MiXCR, one entry per CDR3 protein. The profile shows 550,000 to 800,000 distinct CDR3 sequences, about 7.1% of them singletons. Another study also made use of these data, one on yellow fever vaccine responses in identical twins.

Material for sequencing was PBMCs. These receptor sequences come from a woman aged 18-29 years in good health.

This clonotype has a count of ten or more. CDR3 sequence reads: CASSEAAQETQYF. Written as DNA, the CDR3 is TGCGCCAGCAGTGAAGCAGCTCAAGAGACCCAGTACTTC. The chain employs TRBV10-2 and TRBJ2-5; D unresolved. V lost 3 bases to trimming and J lost 2 bases, with 7 bases between them. Looked up from germline, CDR1 is WSHSY and CDR2 is SAAADI. CDR3 length: 13 amino acids.

At least ten counts were recorded for this clonotype. The CDR3 sequence: CASSRGTAVYTEAFF. CDR3 nucleotides: TGCGCCAGCAGTCGTGGGACAGCTGTTTACACTGAAGCTTTCTTT. The V and J genes are TRBV10-1 and TRBJ1-1, with 7 nucleotides matching TRBD1. The ends lost 5 bases at V and 3 bases at J; junction bases unmatched: 9. CDR1 and CDR2 (germline): WNHNN, SYGVQD (reference sequence). This CDR3 has 15 amino acids.

This clonotype was seen ten or more times. The chain uses TRBV5-1 and TRBJ2-7, with D possibly being TRBD2 (7 bases). The germline CDR1 and CDR2 sequences are SGHRS and YFSETQ. The V end was cut by 4 bases, the J end by 4 bases, with 21 bases between. The CDR3 runs 16 residues. The DNA for the CDR3 is TGCGCCAGCAGCCGCGGGGGCGGGACGGAGCTTTACGAGCAGTACTTC. Encoded protein: CASSRGGGTELYEQYF.

This clonotype has at least ten counts. The chain is built from TRBV20-1 and TRBJ1-5, with TRBD1 matching 7 bases. After removal of 3 bases from V and 3 bases from J, the junction contained 2 bases not matched to a gene. The CDR3 sequence is 13 residues long. Germline lookup yields CDR1 DFQATT and CDR2 SNEGSKA (reference sequence). CDR3 coding DNA: TGCAGTGCTAGGACAGGGTTCAATCAGCCCCAGCATTTT. Translating gives CSARTGFNQPQHF.